Below, one TCR beta chain is given with its context. As yet, its antigen is unknown. The data were taken from a study of cytomegalovirus exposure and HLA in healthy donors. The CDR3 is 15 amino acids. Per germline, CDR1 SGHDT and CDR2 YYEEEE. V was cut by 4 bases and J by 3 bases, with 16 bases left in between. The PCR made use of 60 Vbeta and 13 Jbeta primers. TCRdb's table, derived via immunoSEQ multiplex PCR, lists solely in-frame clones and lacks some. The sample lists about 140,000 clones, roughly 80% occurring once. Notes on the study in general: Researchers reportedly found TCR beta sequences accurately predicted most subjects' HLA-A and HLA-B alleles. A few chains linked to CMV were shown in vitro to be specific for CMV antigens.

V usage is TRBV5-6 and J usage is TRBJ2-5, with D possibly TRBD1 on 6 matching bases. Sequencing was done on a sample of PBMCs. The sequence derives from a man aged 30-40 years in good health and CMV-seronegative. CDR3 loop: CASSPIIQGKETQYF. The CDR3 nucleotides are TGTGCCAGCAGCCCTATTATACAGGGAAAAGAGACCCAGTACTTC.